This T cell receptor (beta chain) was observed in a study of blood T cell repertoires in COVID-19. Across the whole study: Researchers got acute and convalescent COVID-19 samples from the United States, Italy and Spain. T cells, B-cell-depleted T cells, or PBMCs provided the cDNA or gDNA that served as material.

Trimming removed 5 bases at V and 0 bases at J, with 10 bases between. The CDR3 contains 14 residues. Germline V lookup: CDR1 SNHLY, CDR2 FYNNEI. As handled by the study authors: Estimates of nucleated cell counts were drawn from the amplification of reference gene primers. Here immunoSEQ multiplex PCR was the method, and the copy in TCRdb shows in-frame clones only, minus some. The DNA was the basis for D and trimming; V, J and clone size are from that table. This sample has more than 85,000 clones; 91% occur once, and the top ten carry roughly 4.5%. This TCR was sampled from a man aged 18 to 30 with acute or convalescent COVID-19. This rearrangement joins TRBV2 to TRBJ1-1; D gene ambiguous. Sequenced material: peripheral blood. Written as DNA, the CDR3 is TGTGCCAGCAGTCCTAGGACTCTGAACACTGAAGCTTTCTTT. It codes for CASSPRTLNTEAFF.